This T cell receptor beta chain originates from a study of T cell repertoires in cytomegalovirus infection. The CDR3 totals 15 residues. Germline lookup yields CDR1 MDHEN and CDR2 SYDVKM. V was clipped by 5 bases and J by 4 bases, with 17 bases between them. In regard to this clonotype: A much larger clone differs by one base, so this may be a read error.

MiXCR was run by TCRdb on the reads, yielding one entry per CDR3 protein. The table has 630,000 or so distinct CDR3 sequences, approximately 24% seen once; the top ten hold roughly 8%. The genes are TRBV28 and TRBJ1-2, with a weak D call TRBD1 (5 bases). Sequencing was carried out using CD8+ T cells from PBMCs. This clonotype was obtained from a human donor in good health (CMV status not recorded). Some clones in this sample may be carry-over from other donors' samples. CDR3 amino acids: CASSPSGVGGYGYTF. As DNA, the CDR3 is TGTGCCAGCAGTCCCTCGGGGGTTGGAGGCTATGGCTACACCTTC.